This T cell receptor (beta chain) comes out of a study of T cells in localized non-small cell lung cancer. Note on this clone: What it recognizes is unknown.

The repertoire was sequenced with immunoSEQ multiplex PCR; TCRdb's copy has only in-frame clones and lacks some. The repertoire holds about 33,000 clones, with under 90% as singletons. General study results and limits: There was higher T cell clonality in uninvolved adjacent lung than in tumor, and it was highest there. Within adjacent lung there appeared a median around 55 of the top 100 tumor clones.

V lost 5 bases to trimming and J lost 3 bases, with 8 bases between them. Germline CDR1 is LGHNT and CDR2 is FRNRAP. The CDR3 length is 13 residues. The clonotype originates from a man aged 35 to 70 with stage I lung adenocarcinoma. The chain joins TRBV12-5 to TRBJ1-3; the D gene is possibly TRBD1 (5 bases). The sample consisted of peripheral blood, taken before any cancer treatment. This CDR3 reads CASGGASGNTIYF. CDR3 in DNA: TGTGCTAGTGGTGGGGCCAGTGGAAACACCATATATTTT.